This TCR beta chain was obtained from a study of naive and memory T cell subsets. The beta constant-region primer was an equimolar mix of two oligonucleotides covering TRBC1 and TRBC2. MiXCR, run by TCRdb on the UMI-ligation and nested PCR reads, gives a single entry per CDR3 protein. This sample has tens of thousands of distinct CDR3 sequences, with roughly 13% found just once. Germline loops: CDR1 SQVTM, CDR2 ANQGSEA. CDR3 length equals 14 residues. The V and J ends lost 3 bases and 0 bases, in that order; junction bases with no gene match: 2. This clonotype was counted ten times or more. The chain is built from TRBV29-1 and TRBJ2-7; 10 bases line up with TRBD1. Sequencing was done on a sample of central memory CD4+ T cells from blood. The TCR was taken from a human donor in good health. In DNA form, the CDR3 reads TGCAGCGTTGATGGGACAGGGGACTCCTACGAGCAGTACTTC. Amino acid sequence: CSVDGTGDSYEQYF.